This entry lists 15 T cell receptor beta chains sequenced from one sample in a study of blood T cell repertoires in COVID-19. Libraries were prepared by immunoSEQ multiplex PCR; TCRdb keeps only in-frame clonotypes and omits some of them. The sample holds 150,000 or so clones, about 85% seen once. Sequencing was performed on peripheral blood. The receptors come from a human donor in a cohort sampled during active COVID-19.

The chain has TRBV5-8 and TRBJ1-2; D possibly corresponds to TRBD1 (6 bases). There are 14 residues in the CDR3. Germline assignment: CDR1 SGHTS and CDR2 YDEGEE. Trimming took off 1 base at V and 5 bases at J, with 12 bases between the two ends. This chain's CDR3 is CASSLSRGLYGYTF. The DNA of the CDR3 is TGTGCCAGCAGCTTGAGCAGGGGCCTTTATGGCTACACCTTC.

This sequence joins TRBV19 and TRBJ1-1, with a possible D match to TRBD1 (5 bases). V was clipped by 7 bases and J by 1 base, with 13 bases between them. This CDR3 contains 14 residues. Germline assignment: CDR1 LNHDA and CDR2 SQIVND (reference sequence). As DNA, the CDR3 is TGTGCCAGTATCCGACAGCCATGGAACACTGAAGCTTTCTTT. Its translation: CASIRQPWNTEAFF.

V usage is TRBV5-5 and J usage is TRBJ2-1; D gene unclear. The CDR3 covers 13 residues. V was pared by 2 bases and J by 3 bases, with 6 bases between. Germline V gene lookup returns CDR1 SGHKS and CDR2 YYEKEE (reference sequence). CDR3 amino acids: CASSLRLYNEQFF. DNA of the CDR3: TGTGCCAGCAGCTTACGACTCTACAATGAGCAGTTCTTC.

J is TRBJ1-1 and V is TRBV29-1, with TRBD1 matching 8 bases. There are 13 residues in the CDR3. With V trimmed by 5 bases and J by 4 bases, 6 bases remained unmatched. The V gene's germline CDR1 is SQVTM and CDR2 ANQGSEA. The CDR3 bases are TGCAGCGTTCCACAGGGGGTGACCACTGAAGCTTTCTTT. Protein sequence: CSVPQGVTTEAFF.

The V gene is TRBV30, the J gene TRBJ1-1, with 9 bases matching TRBD1. V gave up 5 bases and J gave up 0 bases; unmatched junction bases: 7. Looked up from germline, CDR1 is GTSNPN and CDR2 is SVGIG (reference sequence). The CDR3 runs to 15 residues. In DNA form, the CDR3 reads TGTGCCTGGCGGGACAGGGTATCGGTGAACACTGAAGCTTTCTTT. Amino acid sequence: CAWRDRVSVNTEAFF.

The chain is built from TRBV9 and TRBJ2-3; 7 nucleotides line up with TRBD2. Germline V lookup: CDR1 SGDLS, CDR2 YYNGEE. This CDR3 contains 14 residues. The J segment lost 0 bases and the V segment lost 4 bases, leaving 2 bases of the junction unmatched. CDR3 sequence (DNA): TGTGCCAGCAGCCTGACTAGCAGCACAGATACGCAGTATTTT. Protein sequence: CASSLTSSTDTQYF.

V and J are TRBV14 and TRBJ2-7, with TRBD2 identical over 9 bases. The CDR3 spans 15 residues. The trim removed 4 bases at V and 3 bases at J, leaving 7 bases unmatched. Germline CDR1 and CDR2: SGHDN and FVKESK. The CDR3 sequence: CASSLIAGADYEQYF. CDR3 bases: TGTGCCAGCAGCCTAATAGCGGGAGCAGACTACGAGCAGTACTTC.

The chain carries TRBV2 and TRBJ2-7, with TRBD2 matching over 8 bases. This CDR3 contains 17 residues. Germline CDR1 reads SNHLY; CDR2 reads FYNNEI. Trimming cost V 0 bases and J 1 base; bases outside gene matches: 8. CDR3 in DNA: TGTGCCAGCAGTGAAGCGTTTAGCGGGACGATATCCTACGAGCAGTACTTC. It is translated as CASSEAFSGTISYEQYF.

The V and J genes are TRBV7-2 and TRBJ2-7; maybe TRBD1 (6 bases). CDR1 SGHTA and CDR2 FQGNSA come from the germline V gene. The CDR3 is 10 residues long. Trimming removed 8 bases at V and 7 bases at J, with 9 bases between. Written as DNA, the CDR3 is TGTGCCAGCGGACAGAGGGAGCAGTACTTC. Its translation is CASGQREQYF.

The chain uses TRBV6-2 or TRBV6-3 and TRBJ2-1, with TRBD2 as a possible D gene (6 bases). The length of the CDR3 is 16 residues. CDR1 is MNHEY, CDR2 SVGEGT, per germline. V shed 0 bases and J shed 2 bases, with 11 bases lying between them. This CDR3 reads CASSYSGEEPYNEQFF. The DNA for the CDR3 is TGTGCCAGCAGTTACTCTGGGGAGGAACCCTACAATGAGCAGTTCTTC.

The rearrangement links TRBV6-5 to TRBJ2-1; 7 nucleotides line up with TRBD1. After removal of 0 bases from V and 2 bases from J, the junction contained 4 bases not matched to a gene. Per the germline V gene, CDR1 is MNHEY and CDR2 is SVGAGI. The CDR3 extends over 16 amino acids. The CDR3 protein is CASSYSGQWTYNEQFF. CDR3 sequence (DNA): TGTGCCAGCAGTTACTCGGGACAGTGGACCTACAATGAGCAGTTCTTC.

This clone was seen only once. The CDR3 coding sequence is TGTGCCAGCAGTACACAGGGTCTCGGCAATCAGCCCCAGCATTTT. Translating it yields CASSTQGLGNQPQHF. The chain has TRBV6-5 and TRBJ1-5, with D perhaps matching TRBD1 (6 bases). Germline V gives CDR1 MNHEY, CDR2 SVGAGI. The CDR3 spans 15 residues. Trimming stripped 5 bases from V and 2 bases from J, with 13 bases between.

J is TRBJ2-1 and V is TRBV4-2, with D possibly TRBD1 on 5 matching bases. CDR3 size: 17 residues. Per the germline V gene, CDR1 is LGHNA and CDR2 is YNFKEQ. Trimming cost V 3 bases and J 5 bases, with 20 bases left between them. CDR3 coding DNA: TGTGCCAGCAGCCATGGATCCTCCCGACAGCCTGACAATGAGCAGTTCTTC. Protein product: CASSHGSSRQPDNEQFF.

The chain is built from TRBV4-2 and TRBJ2-4; 7 bases fit TRBD2. The J segment lost 8 bases and the V segment lost 0 bases, leaving 13 bases of the junction unmatched. This CDR3 spans 17 amino acids. Germline values: CDR1 LGHNA, CDR2 YNFKEQ. CDR3 nucleotide sequence: TGTGCCAGCAGCCAAGATCCTCCGGGAGGCGGCAGGGACATTCAGTACTTC. Translating it yields CASSQDPPGGGRDIQYF.

V gene TRBV6-2 or TRBV6-3 combines with J gene TRBJ1-2; TRBD1 matches 7 bases. CDR1 and CDR2 from the germline V gene are MNHEY and SVGEGT. The CDR3 consists of 13 residues. V lost 6 bases, J lost 5 bases, and 6 bases stayed unmatched. CDR3 DNA: TGTGCCAGCAGCCGTGGGACAGAATATGGCTACACCTTC. Its translation is CASSRGTEYGYTF.